This T cell receptor beta chain was captured in a study of blood T cell repertoires in COVID-19. As processed by the authors: Estimates of nucleated cell counts were drawn from the amplification of reference gene primers. Sequencing was performed with immunoSEQ multiplex PCR; in TCRdb, only in-frame clones are kept and a portion is missing. For V, J and clone size, that table is used; D and trimming come from the DNA. The data contain roughly 250,000 clones, roughly nine tenths of them singletons. Between the trimmed V and J ends, which lost 4 bases and 4 bases, there was a span of 16 bases. Germline lookup yields CDR1 LNHDA and CDR2 SQIVND (reference sequence). The CDR3 runs to 15 residues.

This clonotype was obtained from a man in his sixties who had recovered from COVID-19. The sequencing input was peripheral blood. The chain uses TRBV19 and TRBJ1-2; D ambiguous. The CDR3 DNA is TGTGCCAGTAGTACCCCGAATTCCGGACTCTATGGCTACACCTTC. It codes for CASSTPNSGLYGYTF.